This T cell receptor (beta chain) was observed in a study of cytomegalovirus exposure and HLA in healthy donors. Study-wide context: Earlier findings included roughly 100 million unique TCR beta sequences obtained from about 170 million T cells.

It was with 60 Vbeta and 13 Jbeta primers that the PCR ran. Profiled with immunoSEQ multiplex PCR; TCRdb holds only in-frame clones, not every one. This table holds 150,000 to 200,000 clones, about 64% found once. Study results and caveats: Later on, an analysis showed TCR association rates differing by HLA locus, with DRB1 the most and HLA-C the fewest. Most likely, a cluster of highly shared sequence variants arose as a sequencing artifact. Across donors, presence/absence analyses took sequencing depth to be roughly uniform.

The CDR3 runs 13 residues. Deletions cut 4 bases from V and 5 bases from J, with 11 bases between. The germline V gene has CDR1 MNHEY and CDR2 SVGAGI. This clone has only a few counts. The antigen remains undetermined. The receptor comes from a man aged 45-65 years in good health and CMV-seronegative. The chain employs TRBV6-5 and TRBJ2-5, with a weak D call TRBD2 (5 bases). The sequenced sample consisted of PBMCs. In DNA, the CDR3 is TGTGCCAGCAGTTTGCGCCGAGGGGAGACCCAGTACTTC. Its protein product is CASSLRRGETQYF.